Listed below are T cell receptor beta chains from one sample, sequenced in a study of blood T cell repertoires in COVID-19. Data came from immunoSEQ multiplex PCR; TCRdb stores just in-frame clones and leaves some out. Of fewer than 350,000 clones listed, around 85% are singletons. Sequencing was done on a sample of peripheral blood. These receptors all come from a woman aged 25 to 45 with COVID-19, enrolled during active disease. Both conserved end residues are part of each CDR3. A D gene is named only where the DNA matches it firmly. Not every row has a clone size; where given, it reads once, few, many or a size class.

TGTGCCAGCAGCTTGGCGGGGGGTCCGAGGAATGAGCAGTTCTTC	CASSLAGGPRNEQFF	-	TRBD2	TRBV5-4	TRBJ2-1
TGTGCCAGCAGCCAATCAGGGGCCAACTATGGCTACACCTTC	CASSQSGANYGYTF	-	-	TRBV16	TRBJ1-2
TGTGCCAGCAGCTTATACGCGGGGTCGGGGACCGGAGGCTCCTACGAGCAGTACTTC	CASSLYAGSGTGGSYEQYF	many	-	TRBV7-6	TRBJ2-7
TGTGCCAGCAGCCAAGATGGCAGGGGGCGACGCGGCTATGGCTACACCTTC	CASSQDGRGRRGYGYTF	many	TRBD1	TRBV3-1/TRBV3-2	TRBJ1-2
TGTGCCAGCAGCGTCAGGGCAGGGTGGACCTATAATTCACCCCTCCACTTT	CASSVRAGWTYNSPLHF	few	-	TRBV7-2	TRBJ1-6
TGTGCCAGCAGGCTGCTTTCAGACATGAACACTGAAGCTTTCTTT	CASRLLSDMNTEAFF	once	-	TRBV4-2	TRBJ1-1
TGTGCCAGCAGTCCCGGCGGCCGTTCTTATGGCTACACCTTC	CASSPGGRSYGYTF	-	-	TRBV3-1/TRBV3-2	TRBJ1-2
TGTGCCAGCAGCCAAGAGTACGGACAGGGGAGCATTCAGTACTTC	CASSQEYGQGSIQYF	-	TRBD1	TRBV14	TRBJ2-4
TGCGCCAGCGCGGCCGGGGGGATGACCTACGAGCAGTACTTC	CASAAGGMTYEQYF	-	TRBD2	TRBV5-1	TRBJ2-7
TGTGCCAGCAGCTTAGGTACACCTTCCTACAATGAGCAGTTCTTC	CASSLGTPSYNEQFF	few	-	TRBV7-6	TRBJ2-1
TGTGCCACCTTACCTAACGGGGGGTTCACTGGAAACACCATATATTTT	CATLPNGGFTGNTIYF	once	-	TRBV28	TRBJ1-3
TGTGCCAGCAGCTTGGTGGCTTATAGCAATCAGCCCCAGCATTTT	CASSLVAYSNQPQHF	few	-	TRBV5-5	TRBJ1-5
TGTGCCAGCAGCTTGGGGCAGGGATTTGTGGAGACCCAGTACTTC	CASSLGQGFVETQYF	-	-	TRBV5-8	TRBJ2-5
TGCGCCAGCGTTGAAGAAGGACAGGGCATCTACAATGAGCAGTTCTTC	CASVEEGQGIYNEQFF	-	TRBD1	TRBV4-1	TRBJ2-1
TGTGCCAGCAGCCAAGTGGCGCGGGGGAACCAAGAGACCCAGTACTTC	CASSQVARGNQETQYF	-	TRBD2	TRBV4-2	TRBJ2-5
TGTGCCAGCAGCCGCGTCCAAGAGACCCAGTACTTC	CASSRVQETQYF	once	-	TRBV3-1/TRBV3-2	TRBJ2-5
TGCAGTGCTACCAGAGGTGAAAAACTGTTTTTT	CSATRGEKLFF	-	-	TRBV20-1	TRBJ1-4
TGTGCCAGCAGTTTCCCCGGGGGGCCCCAGCATTTT	CASSFPGGPQHF	-	-	TRBV6-5	TRBJ1-5
TGCGCCAGCAGCTTGGCCGCGGCAGGCGGGGGCTACACCTTC	CASSLAAAGGGYTF	-	-	TRBV5-1	TRBJ1-2
TGTGCCAGCAGCTCCGGGAGGGCCTACGAGCAGTACTTC	CASSSGRAYEQYF	-	TRBD2	TRBV5-8	TRBJ2-7
TGCGCCAGCAGCCAAGAGACCCCAGTTCAGGGCAATCCCACTGAAGCTTTCTTT	CASSQETPVQGNPTEAFF	-	-	TRBV4-1	TRBJ1-1
TGTGCTAGTGGTTTGAGTGGGGCGGAGACCCAGTACTTC	CASGLSGAETQYF	-	-	TRBV12-5	TRBJ2-5
TGTGCCAGCAGGAGGACTAGCGGGGGAAAGACCCAGTACTTC	CASRRTSGGKTQYF	-	TRBD2	TRBV7-8	TRBJ2-5
TGTGCCAGCAGCAATAGTCCGGGACAGGGATACAATGAGCAGTTCTTC	CASSNSPGQGYNEQFF	few	TRBD1	TRBV7-7	TRBJ2-1
TGTGCCACCAGCAGAGATCTTTCGGAGACCCAGTACTTC	CATSRDLSETQYF	-	-	TRBV15	TRBJ2-5
TGTGCCACCAGGGGGACACCGCATCGAGATACGCAGTATTTT	CATRGTPHRDTQYF	-	-	TRBV15	TRBJ2-3
TGTGCCAGCAGCCAGGCCCAGGGGTTAGCCAAGATGAACACCGGGGAGCTGTTTTTT	CASSQAQGLAKMNTGELFF	once	-	TRBV7-8	TRBJ2-2
TGTGCCAGCAGCTTCGGGACAGGTCTCACTGAAGCTTTCTTT	CASSFGTGLTEAFF	-	TRBD1	TRBV14	TRBJ1-1
TGTGCCAGCAGAAACGGACTAGCGTCCTACGAGCAGTACTTC	CASRNGLASYEQYF	-	TRBD2	TRBV11-2	TRBJ2-7
TGTGCCAGCAGTGTCGGGGGGGCCCCCTACAATGAGCAGTTCTTC	CASSVGGAPYNEQFF	-	TRBD2	TRBV6-4	TRBJ2-1
TGTGCCAGCTCACCACAGACCGGGGGGCAAATGAATACTGAAGCTTTCTTT	CASSPQTGGQMNTEAFF	-	-	TRBV18	TRBJ1-1
TGTGCCAGCAGTGTCACGGGGAGTTTGAATGAGCAGTTCTTC	CASSVTGSLNEQFF	-	-	TRBV27	TRBJ2-1
TGTGCCACCAGTGATACCGGGTCCTCCTACGAGCAGTACTTC	CATSDTGSSYEQYF	-	-	TRBV24-1	TRBJ2-7
TGTGCCAGTAGGAGGTATGGAGATACGCAGTATTTT	CASRRYGDTQYF	-	-	TRBV19	TRBJ2-3
TGTGCCAGCAGTGAAGCCGAGTGGGGGGGCCTCACAGATACGCAGTATTTT	CASSEAEWGGLTDTQYF	-	-	TRBV6-1	TRBJ2-3
TGTGCCAGCAGCTTGAAACCGACTAGCGGGGGGGCCGAGCAGTACTTC	CASSLKPTSGGAEQYF	-	TRBD2	TRBV27	TRBJ2-7
TGCAGCGTTGGGAGGGGTAGGGACTATGGCTACACCTTC	CSVGRGRDYGYTF	-	-	TRBV29-1	TRBJ1-2
TGTGCCACCAGACCCTTAGGGGGCTACGAGCAGTACTTC	CATRPLGGYEQYF	-	-	TRBV6-5	TRBJ2-7
TGCGCCAGCAGCCTCGGGACTATCCCCGTGAATGAGCAGTTCTTC	CASSLGTIPVNEQFF	few	TRBD2	TRBV5-1	TRBJ2-1
TGCGCCAGCAGCTTGGTCGGGACAACCCAAGAGACCCAGTACTTC	CASSLVGTTQETQYF	-	-	TRBV5-1	TRBJ2-5
TGTGCCAGCAGTCTCTCGGTCACAGATACGCAGTATTTT	CASSLSVTDTQYF	-	-	TRBV28	TRBJ2-3
TGCGCCAGCAGGGGGACTTTAGGGCCGGCTGAAGCTTTCTTT	CASRGTLGPAEAFF	-	-	TRBV4-1	TRBJ1-1
TGTGCCAGCTCACCTTGGGAGGCAACTTCCTACGAGCAGTACTTC	CASSPWEATSYEQYF	-	-	TRBV18	TRBJ2-7
TGTGCCAGTAGTATAAATGGGGGCGCGAACACTGAAGCTTTCTTT	CASSINGGANTEAFF	few	-	TRBV19	TRBJ1-1
TGTGCCAGCAGCTCCCTTAGGACAGGTGTATACAATGAGCAGTTCTTC	CASSSLRTGVYNEQFF	-	TRBD1	TRBV5-8	TRBJ2-1
TGCGCCAGCAGCTTGGTTGTTTACGGGGAGCTGTTTTTT	CASSLVVYGELFF	-	-	TRBV5-1	TRBJ2-2
TGTGCCAGCAGCCCCCGGACAGGGGAGTTGCCCGGGGAGCTGTTTTTT	CASSPRTGELPGELFF	-	TRBD1	TRBV5-6	TRBJ2-2
TGTGCCAGCAGCCCGTACGGGACAGGGCTTCTGTATGAGCAGTTCTTC	CASSPYGTGLLYEQFF	-	TRBD1	TRBV5-5	TRBJ2-1
TGTGCCTGGAGTGGCAGGGGGAGGACCTACGAGCAGTACTTC	CAWSGRGRTYEQYF	-	-	TRBV30	TRBJ2-7
TGTGCCAGCTCACCCACCGGGACAGGCCGCTCTGGGGCCAACGTCCTGACTTTC	CASSPTGTGRSGANVLTF	-	TRBD1	TRBV18	TRBJ2-6
TGTGCCAGCAGGACAGCGGGGGCCCTCCAAGAGACCCAGTACTTC	CASRTAGALQETQYF	-	TRBD2	TRBV27	TRBJ2-5
TGTGCCAGCAGTGAAGCCGGGAACTATGGCTACACCTTC	CASSEAGNYGYTF	few	-	TRBV6-1	TRBJ1-2
TGTGCCAGCAGTTACTCGGGAAGGGGCAAACCCGGTCGCTACACCTTC	CASSYSGRGKPGRYTF	-	-	TRBV6-5	TRBJ1-2
TGTGCCAGCAGTTTGATGTGGGGGGCGAACACCGGGGAGCTGTTTTTT	CASSLMWGANTGELFF	-	-	TRBV27	TRBJ2-2
TGTGCCAGCAGTTTTGAGCTCGGGGAGCAGTACTTC	CASSFELGEQYF	-	-	TRBV28	TRBJ2-7